This T cell receptor beta chain was recorded in a study of T cell changes during pregnancy in multiple sclerosis. Assay: immunoSEQ multiplex PCR; the TCRdb copy retains only in-frame clones and omits some. Among some 37,000 clones listed, roughly nine tenths were seen once. V was shortened by 4 bases and J by 2 bases, with 9 bases between the two germline ends. The CDR3 covers 14 residues. CDR1 is SEHNR, CDR2 FQNEAQ, per germline (reference sequence). This TCR derives from a female donor with multiple sclerosis, enrolled in a pregnancy study. This specimen consisted of CD4+ T cells from peripheral blood mononuclear cells, obtained before pregnancy. The chain employs TRBV7-9 and TRBJ2-4; tentatively, D is TRBD1 (6 bases). In DNA form, the CDR3 reads TGTGCCAGCAGCTATCAGGGGACCAAAAACATTCAGTACTTC. As protein: CASSYQGTKNIQYF.